The clone carrying this T cell receptor beta chain appeared a single time. Its antigen is currently unknown. This record belongs to a study of T cell responses to AZD1222 COVID-19 vaccine. Measured with immunoSEQ multiplex PCR; TCRdb has only the in-frame clones, and not every one. The sample carries some 81,000 clones, 80% to 90% recorded once. Losses at the gene ends were 0 bases for V and 7 bases for J; bases not matched to a gene: 7. Germline CDR1 GTSNPN, CDR2 SVGIG (reference sequence). This CDR3 comprises 14 residues. Regarding the study as a whole: Mapped onto spike, vaccine-associated CD4 TCRs spanned it and were dominant at 160-218 and 743-854. The peak T cell response came first, and repertoires were sampled only after it. Unmutated variant regions are reportedly the target of nearly half of TCRs that are spike-specific.

Analyses pooled second doses at about 4 or about 12 weeks. This sequence was found in an adult who received the AZD1222 COVID-19 vaccine. The sample in question was peripheral blood, obtained 28 days after the second AZD1222 dose. V is TRBV30 and J is TRBJ1-2, with 8 positions matching TRBD1. The CDR3 region has the DNA TGTGCCTGGAGTGTCCTAGACAGGGGAATTGGCTACACCTTC. Translated, it gives CAWSVLDRGIGYTF.